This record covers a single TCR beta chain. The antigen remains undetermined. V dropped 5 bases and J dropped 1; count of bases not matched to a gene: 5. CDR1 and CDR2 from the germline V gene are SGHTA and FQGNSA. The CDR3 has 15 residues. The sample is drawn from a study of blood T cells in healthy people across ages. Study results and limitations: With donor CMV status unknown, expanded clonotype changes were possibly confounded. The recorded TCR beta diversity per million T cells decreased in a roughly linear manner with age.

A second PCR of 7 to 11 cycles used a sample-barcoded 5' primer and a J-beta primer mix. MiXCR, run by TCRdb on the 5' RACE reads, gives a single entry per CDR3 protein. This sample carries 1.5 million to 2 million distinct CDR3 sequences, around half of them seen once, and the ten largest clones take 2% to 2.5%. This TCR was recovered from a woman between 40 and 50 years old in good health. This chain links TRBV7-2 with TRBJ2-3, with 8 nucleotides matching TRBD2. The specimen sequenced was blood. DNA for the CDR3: TGTGCCAGCAGCCCCGCCGGGAGGGGCACAGATACGCAGTATTTT. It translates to CASSPAGRGTDTQYF.